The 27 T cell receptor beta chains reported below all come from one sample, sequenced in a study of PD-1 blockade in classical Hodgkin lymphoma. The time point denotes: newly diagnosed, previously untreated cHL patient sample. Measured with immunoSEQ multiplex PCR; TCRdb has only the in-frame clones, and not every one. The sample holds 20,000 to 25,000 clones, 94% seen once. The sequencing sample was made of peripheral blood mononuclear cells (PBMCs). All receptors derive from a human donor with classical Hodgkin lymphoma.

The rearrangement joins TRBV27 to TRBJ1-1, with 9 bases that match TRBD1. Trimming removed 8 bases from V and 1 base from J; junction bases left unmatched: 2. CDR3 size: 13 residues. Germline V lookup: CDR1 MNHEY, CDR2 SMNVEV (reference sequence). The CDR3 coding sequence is TGTGCCAGCCTGGGACAGGGGAACACTGAAGCTTTCTTT. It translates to CASLGQGNTEAFF.

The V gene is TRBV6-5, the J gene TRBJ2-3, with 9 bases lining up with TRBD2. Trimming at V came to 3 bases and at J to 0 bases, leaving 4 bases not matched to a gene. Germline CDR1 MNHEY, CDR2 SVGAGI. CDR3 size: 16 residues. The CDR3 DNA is TGTGCCAGCAGTTATGGGCGGGGGGGAAGCACAGATACGCAGTATTTT. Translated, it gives CASSYGRGGSTDTQYF.

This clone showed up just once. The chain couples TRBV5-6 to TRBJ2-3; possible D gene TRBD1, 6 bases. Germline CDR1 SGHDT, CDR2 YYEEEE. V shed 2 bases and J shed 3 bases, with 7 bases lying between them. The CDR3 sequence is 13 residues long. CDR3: CASSLTGTDTQYF. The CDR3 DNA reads TGTGCCAGCAGCTTAACAGGGACAGATACGCAGTATTTT.

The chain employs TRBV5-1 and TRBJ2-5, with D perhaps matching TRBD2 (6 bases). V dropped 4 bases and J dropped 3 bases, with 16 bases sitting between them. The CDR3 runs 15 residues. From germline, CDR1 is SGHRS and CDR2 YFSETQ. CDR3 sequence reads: CASSPEGRGEETQYF. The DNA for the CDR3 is TGCGCCAGCAGCCCGGAGGGACGGGGAGAAGAGACCCAGTACTTC.

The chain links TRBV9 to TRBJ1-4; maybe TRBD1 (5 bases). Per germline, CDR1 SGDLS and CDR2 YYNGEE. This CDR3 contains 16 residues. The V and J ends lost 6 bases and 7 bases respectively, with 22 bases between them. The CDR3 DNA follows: TGTGCCAGCACCCCCACGTCGGGGGGGTACGGTGAAAAACTGTTTTTT. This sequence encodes CASTPTSGGYGEKLFF.

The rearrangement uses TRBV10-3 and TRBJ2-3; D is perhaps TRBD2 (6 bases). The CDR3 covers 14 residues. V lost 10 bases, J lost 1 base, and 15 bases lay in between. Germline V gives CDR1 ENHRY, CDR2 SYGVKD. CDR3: CATIDTSRTDTQYF. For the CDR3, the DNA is TGTGCCACCATTGACACTAGCCGCACAGATACGCAGTATTTT.

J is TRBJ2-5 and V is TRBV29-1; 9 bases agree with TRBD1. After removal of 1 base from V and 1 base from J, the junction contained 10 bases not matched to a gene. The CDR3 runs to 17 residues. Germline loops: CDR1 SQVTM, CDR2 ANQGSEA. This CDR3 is CSVEGAGTGSAQETQYF. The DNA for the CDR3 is TGCAGCGTTGAAGGGGCCGGGACAGGGAGTGCCCAAGAGACCCAGTACTTC. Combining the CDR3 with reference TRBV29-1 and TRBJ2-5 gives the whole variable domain SAVISQKPSRDICQRGTSLTIQCQVDSQVTMMFWYRQQPGQSLTLIATANQGSEATYESGFVIDKFPISRPNLTFSTLTVSNMSPEDSSIYLCSVEGAGTGSAQETQYFGPGTRLLVL.

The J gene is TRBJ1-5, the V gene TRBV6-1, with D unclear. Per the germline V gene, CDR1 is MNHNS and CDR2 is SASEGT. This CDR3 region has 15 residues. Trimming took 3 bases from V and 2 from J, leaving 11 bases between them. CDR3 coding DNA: TGTGCCAGCAGTGACGGACCAAGGGGCAATCAGCCCCAGCATTTT. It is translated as CASSDGPRGNQPQHF.

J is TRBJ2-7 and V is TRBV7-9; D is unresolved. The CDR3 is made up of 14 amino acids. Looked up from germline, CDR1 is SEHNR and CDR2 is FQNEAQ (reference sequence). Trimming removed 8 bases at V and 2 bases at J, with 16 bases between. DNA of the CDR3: TGTGCCAGCGGACGGAGTTCAGGAACCTACGAGCAGTACTTC. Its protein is CASGRSSGTYEQYF.

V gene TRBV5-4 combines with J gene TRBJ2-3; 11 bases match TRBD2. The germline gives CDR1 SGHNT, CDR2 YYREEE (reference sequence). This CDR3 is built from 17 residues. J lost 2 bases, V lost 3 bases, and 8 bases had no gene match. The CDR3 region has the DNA TGTGCCAGCAGCTCGGTGTCTAGCGGGGGGTACACAGATACGCAGTATTTT. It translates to CASSSVSSGGYTDTQYF.

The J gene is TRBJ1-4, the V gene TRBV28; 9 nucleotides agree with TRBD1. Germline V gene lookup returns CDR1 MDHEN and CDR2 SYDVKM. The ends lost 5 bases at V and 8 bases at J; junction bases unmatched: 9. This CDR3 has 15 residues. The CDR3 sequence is CASSGPQGAGEKLFF. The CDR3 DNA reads TGTGCCAGCAGTGGCCCACAGGGGGCCGGGGAAAAACTGTTTTTT.

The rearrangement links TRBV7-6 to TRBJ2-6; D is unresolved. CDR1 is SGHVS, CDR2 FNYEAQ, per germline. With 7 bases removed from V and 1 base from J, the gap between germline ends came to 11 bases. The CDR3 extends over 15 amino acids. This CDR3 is CASTPERSGANVLTF. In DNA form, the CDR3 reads TGTGCCAGCACCCCAGAGCGATCTGGGGCCAACGTCCTGACTTTC.

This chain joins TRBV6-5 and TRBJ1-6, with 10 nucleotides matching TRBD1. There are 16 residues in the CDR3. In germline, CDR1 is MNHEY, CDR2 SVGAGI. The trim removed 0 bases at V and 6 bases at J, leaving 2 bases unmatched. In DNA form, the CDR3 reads TGTGCCAGCAGTTACTCGACAGGGGGCTTTAATTCACCCCTCCACTTT. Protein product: CASSYSTGGFNSPLHF.

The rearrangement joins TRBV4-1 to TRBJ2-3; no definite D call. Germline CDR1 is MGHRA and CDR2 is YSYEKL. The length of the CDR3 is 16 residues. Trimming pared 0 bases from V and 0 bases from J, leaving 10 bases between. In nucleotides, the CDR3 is TGCGCCAGCAGCCAAGAGGCCACGTACAGCACAGATACGCAGTATTTT. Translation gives CASSQEATYSTDTQYF.

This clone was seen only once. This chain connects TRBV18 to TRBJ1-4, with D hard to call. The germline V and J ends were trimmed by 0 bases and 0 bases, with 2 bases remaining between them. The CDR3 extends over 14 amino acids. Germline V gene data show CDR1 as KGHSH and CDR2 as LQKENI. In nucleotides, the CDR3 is TGTGCCAGCTCACCACCGGCAACTAATGAAAAACTGTTTTTT. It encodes CASSPPATNEKLFF.

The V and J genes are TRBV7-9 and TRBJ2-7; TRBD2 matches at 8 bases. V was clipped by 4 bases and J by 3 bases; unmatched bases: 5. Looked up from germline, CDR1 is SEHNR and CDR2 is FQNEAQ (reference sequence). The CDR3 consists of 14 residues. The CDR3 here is CASSSGTSGYEQYF. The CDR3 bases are TGTGCCAGCAGCTCAGGTACTAGCGGCTACGAGCAGTACTTC.

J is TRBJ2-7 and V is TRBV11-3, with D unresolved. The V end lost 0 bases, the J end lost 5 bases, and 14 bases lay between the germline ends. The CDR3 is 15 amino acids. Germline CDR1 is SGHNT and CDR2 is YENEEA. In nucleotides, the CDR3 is TGTGCCAGCAGCTTAGACCCGCCCGTGATAAACGAGCAGTACTTC. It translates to CASSLDPPVINEQYF.

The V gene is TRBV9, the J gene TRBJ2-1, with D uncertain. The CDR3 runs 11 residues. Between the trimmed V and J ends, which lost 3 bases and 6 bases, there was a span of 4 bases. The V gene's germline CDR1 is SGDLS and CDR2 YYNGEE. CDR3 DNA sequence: TGTGCCAGCAGCGGACCCAATGAGCAGTTCTTC. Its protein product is CASSGPNEQFF.

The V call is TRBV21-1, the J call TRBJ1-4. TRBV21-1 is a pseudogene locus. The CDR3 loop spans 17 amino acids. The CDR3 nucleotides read TGTGCCAGCAGAGTTGGTGGCTACAAGGTGCATAATGAAAAACTGTTTTTT. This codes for CASRVGGYKVHNEKLFF.

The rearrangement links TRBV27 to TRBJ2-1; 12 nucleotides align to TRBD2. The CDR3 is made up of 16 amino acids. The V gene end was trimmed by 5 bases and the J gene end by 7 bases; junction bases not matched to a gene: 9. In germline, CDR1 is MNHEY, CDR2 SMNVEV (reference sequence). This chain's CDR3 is CASSVLAGGLNNEQFF. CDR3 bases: TGTGCCAGCAGTGTCCTAGCGGGGGGGCTGAATAATGAGCAGTTCTTC.

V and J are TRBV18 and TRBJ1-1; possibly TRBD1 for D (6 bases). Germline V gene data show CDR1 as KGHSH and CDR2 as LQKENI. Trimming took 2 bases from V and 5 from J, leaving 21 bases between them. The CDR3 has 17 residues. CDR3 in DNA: TGTGCCAGCTCACCAGACCGCCTCGAGGGGGGTGGAACTGAAGCTTTCTTT. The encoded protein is CASSPDRLEGGGTEAFF.

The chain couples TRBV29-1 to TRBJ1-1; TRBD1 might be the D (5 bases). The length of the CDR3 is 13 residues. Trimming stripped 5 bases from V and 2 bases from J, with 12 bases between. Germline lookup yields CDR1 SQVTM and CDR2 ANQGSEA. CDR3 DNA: TGCAGCGTTCCTGGGACGGCCAACACTGAAGCTTTCTTT. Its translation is CSVPGTANTEAFF.

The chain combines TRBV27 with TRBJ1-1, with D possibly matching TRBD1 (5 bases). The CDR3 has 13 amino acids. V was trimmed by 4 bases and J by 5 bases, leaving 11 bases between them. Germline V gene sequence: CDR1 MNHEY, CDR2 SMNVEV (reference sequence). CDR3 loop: CASSWGGGTEAFF. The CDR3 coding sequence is TGTGCCAGCAGTTGGGGGGGAGGGACTGAAGCTTTCTTT.

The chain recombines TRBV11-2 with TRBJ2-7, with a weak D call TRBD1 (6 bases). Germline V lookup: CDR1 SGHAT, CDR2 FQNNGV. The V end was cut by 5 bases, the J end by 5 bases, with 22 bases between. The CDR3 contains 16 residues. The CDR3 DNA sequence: TGTGCCAGCAGCCCCGGGACACGGGGTGGTGGGGACGAGCAGTACTTC. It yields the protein CASSPGTRGGGDEQYF. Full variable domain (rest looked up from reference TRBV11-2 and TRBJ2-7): EAGVAQSPRYKIIEKRQSVAFWCNPISGHATLYWYQQILGQGPKLLIQFQNNGVVDDSQLPKDRFSAERLKGVDSTLKIQPAKLEDSAVYLCASSPGTRGGGDEQYFGPGTRLTVT.

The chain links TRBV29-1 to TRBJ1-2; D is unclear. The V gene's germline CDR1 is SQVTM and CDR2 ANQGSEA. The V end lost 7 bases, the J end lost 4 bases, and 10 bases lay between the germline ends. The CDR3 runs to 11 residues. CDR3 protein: CSARRVYGYTF. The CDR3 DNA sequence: TGCAGCGCGCGAAGAGTCTATGGCTACACCTTC.

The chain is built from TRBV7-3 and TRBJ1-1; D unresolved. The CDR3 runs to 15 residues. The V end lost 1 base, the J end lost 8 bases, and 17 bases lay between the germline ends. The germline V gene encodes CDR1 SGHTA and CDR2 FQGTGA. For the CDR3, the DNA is TGTGCCAGCAGCTTAAGGCCCGGGGATCCTCCAGAAGCTTTCTTT. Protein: CASSLRPGDPPEAFF. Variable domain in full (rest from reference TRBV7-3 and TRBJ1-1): GAGVSQTPSNKVTEKGKYVELRCDPISGHTALYWYRQSLGQGPEFLIYFQGTGAADDSGLPNDRFFAVRPEGSVSTLKIQRTERGDSAVYLCASSLRPGDPPEAFFGQGTRLTVV.

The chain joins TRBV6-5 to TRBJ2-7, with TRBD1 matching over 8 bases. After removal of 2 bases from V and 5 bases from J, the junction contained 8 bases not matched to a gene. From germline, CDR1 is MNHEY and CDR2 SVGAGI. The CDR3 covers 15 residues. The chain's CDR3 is CASSYRPGQVDEQYF. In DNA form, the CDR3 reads TGTGCCAGCAGTTACCGTCCGGGACAGGTGGACGAGCAGTACTTC.